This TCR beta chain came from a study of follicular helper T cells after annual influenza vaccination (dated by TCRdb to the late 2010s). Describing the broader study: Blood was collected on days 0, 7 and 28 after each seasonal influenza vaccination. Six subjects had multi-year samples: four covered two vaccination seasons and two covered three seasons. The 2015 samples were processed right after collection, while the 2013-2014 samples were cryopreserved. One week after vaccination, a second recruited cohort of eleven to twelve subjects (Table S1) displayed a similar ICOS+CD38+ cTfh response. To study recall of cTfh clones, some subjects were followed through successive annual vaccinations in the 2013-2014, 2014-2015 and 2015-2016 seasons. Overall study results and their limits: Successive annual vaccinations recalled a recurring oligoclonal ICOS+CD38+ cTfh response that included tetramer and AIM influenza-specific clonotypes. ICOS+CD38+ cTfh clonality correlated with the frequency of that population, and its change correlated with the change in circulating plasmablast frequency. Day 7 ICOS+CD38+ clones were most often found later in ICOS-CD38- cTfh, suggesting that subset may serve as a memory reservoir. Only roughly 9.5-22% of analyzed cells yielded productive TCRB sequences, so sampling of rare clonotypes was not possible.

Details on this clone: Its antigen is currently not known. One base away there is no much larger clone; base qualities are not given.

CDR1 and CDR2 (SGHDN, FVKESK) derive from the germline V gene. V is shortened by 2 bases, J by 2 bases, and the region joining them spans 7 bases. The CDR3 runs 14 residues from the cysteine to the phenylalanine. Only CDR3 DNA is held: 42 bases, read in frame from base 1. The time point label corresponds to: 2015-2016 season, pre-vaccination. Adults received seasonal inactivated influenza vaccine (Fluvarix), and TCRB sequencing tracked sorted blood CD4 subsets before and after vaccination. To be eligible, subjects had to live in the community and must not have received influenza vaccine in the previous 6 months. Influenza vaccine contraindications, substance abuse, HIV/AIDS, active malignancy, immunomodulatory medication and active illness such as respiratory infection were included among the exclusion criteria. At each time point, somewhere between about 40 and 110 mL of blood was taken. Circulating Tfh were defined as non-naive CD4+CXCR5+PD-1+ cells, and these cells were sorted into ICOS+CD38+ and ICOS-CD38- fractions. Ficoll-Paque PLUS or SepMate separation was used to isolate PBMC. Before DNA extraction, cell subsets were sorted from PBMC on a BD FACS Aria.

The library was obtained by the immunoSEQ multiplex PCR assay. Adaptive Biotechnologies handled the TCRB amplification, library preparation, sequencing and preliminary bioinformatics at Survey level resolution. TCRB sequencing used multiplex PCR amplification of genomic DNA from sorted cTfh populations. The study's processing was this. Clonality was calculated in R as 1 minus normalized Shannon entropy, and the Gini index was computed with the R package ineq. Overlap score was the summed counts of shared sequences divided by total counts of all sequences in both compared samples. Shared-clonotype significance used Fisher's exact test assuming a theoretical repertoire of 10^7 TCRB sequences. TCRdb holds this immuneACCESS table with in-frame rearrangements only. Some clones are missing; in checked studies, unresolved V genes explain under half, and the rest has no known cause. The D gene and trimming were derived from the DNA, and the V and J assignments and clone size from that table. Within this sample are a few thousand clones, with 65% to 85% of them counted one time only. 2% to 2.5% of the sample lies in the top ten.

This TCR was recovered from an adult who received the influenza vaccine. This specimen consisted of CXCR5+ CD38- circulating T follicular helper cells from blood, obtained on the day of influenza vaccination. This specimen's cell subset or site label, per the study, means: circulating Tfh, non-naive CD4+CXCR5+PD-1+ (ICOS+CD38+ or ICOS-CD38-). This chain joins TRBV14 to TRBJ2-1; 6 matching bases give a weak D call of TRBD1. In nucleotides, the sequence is TGTGCCAGCAGCCAACGACAGGCCTACAATGAGCAGTTCTTC. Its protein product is CASSQRQAYNEQFF.